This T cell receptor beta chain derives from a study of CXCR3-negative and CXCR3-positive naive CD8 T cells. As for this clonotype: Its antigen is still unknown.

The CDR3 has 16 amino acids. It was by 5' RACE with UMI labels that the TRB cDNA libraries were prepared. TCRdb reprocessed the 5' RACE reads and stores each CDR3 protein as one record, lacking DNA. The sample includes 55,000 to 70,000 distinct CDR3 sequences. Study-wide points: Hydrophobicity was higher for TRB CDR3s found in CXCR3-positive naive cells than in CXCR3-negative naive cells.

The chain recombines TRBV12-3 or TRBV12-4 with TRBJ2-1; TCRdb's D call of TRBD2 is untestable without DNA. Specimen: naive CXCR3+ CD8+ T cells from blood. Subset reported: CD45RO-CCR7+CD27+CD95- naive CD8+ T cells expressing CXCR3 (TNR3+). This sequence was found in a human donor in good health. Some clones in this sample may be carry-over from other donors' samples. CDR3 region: CASSPGTSGGLPEQFF.